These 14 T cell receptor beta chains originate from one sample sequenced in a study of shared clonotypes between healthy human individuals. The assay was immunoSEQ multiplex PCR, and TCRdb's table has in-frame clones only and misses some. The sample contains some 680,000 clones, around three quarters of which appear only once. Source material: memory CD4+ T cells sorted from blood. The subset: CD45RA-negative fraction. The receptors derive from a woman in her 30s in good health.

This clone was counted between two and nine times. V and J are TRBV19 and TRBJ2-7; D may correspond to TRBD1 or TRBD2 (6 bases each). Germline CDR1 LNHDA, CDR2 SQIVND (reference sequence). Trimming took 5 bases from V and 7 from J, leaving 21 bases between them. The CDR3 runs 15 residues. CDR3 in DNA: TGTGCCAGTAGTGGAATGGTGGCAGGGGAGGAGGAGCAGTACTTC. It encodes CASSGMVAGEEEQYF.

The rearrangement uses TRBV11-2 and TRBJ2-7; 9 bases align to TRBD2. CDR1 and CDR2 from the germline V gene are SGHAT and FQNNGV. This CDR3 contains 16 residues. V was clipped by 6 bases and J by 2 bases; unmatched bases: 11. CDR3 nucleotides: TGTGCCAGCAGTCCTCTGACTAGCGGAAGAGCCTACGAGCAGTACTTC. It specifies CASSPLTSGRAYEQYF.

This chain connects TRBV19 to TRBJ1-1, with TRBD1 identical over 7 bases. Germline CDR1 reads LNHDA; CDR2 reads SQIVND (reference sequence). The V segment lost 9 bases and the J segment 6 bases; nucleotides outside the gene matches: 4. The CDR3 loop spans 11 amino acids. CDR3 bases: TGTGCCAGCCAGGGGGTGGCTGAAGCTTTCTTT. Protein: CASQGVAEAFF.

The CDR3 nucleotides read TGTGCCAGCGGGGGAGAGGGGGCGGTGGGCAATGAGCAGTTCTTC. This codes for CASGGEGAVGNEQFF. The chain combines TRBV21-1 with TRBJ2-1; the D call TRBD1 from the table was never checked on the DNA. TRBV21-1 is classified as a pseudogene. The CDR3 runs to 15 residues.

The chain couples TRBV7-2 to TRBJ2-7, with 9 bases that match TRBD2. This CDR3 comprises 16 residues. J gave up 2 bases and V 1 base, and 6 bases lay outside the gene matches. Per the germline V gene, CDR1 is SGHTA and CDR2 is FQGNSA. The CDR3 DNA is TGTGCCAGCAGCTTAGGGTGGTCTAGCGGGACCTACGAGCAGTACTTC. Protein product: CASSLGWSSGTYEQYF.

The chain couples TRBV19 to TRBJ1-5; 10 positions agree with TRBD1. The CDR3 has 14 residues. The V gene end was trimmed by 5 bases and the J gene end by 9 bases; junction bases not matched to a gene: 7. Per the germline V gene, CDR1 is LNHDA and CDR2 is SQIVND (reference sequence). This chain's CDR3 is CASSHGDRGRPQHF. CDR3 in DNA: TGTGCCAGTAGTCACGGGGACAGGGGTCGGCCCCAGCATTTT. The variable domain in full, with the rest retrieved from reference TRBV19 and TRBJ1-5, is DGGITQSPKYLFRKEGQNVTLSCEQNLNHDAMYWYRQDPGQGLRLIYYSQIVNDFQKGDIAEGYSVSREKKESFPLTVTSAQKNPTAFYLCASSHGDRGRPQHFGDGTRLSIL.

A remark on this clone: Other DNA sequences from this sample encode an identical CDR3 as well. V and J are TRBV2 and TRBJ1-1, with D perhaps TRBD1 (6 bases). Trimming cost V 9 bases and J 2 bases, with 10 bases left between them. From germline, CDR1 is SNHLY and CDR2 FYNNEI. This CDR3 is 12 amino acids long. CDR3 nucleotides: TGTGCCAGTAACAGGGAAAACACTGAAGCTTTCTTT. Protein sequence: CASNRENTEAFF.

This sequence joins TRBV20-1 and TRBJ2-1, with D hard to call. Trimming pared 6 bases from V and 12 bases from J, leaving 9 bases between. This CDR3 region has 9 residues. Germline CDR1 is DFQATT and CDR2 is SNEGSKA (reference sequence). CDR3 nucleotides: TGCAGTGCGTGGGTAGGGCAGTTCTTC. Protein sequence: CSAWVGQFF.

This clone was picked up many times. The DNA of the CDR3 is TGCAGCGTTCGACCCGGGACAGGGGACCAGAACACCGGGGAGCTGTTTTTT. Its protein product is CSVRPGTGDQNTGELFF. The gene calls are TRBV29-1 and TRBJ2-2; 10 bases agree with TRBD1. The CDR3 covers 17 residues. The V gene end was trimmed by 5 bases and the J gene end by 1 base; junction bases not matched to a gene: 10. In germline, CDR1 is SQVTM, CDR2 ANQGSEA.

The CDR3, as DNA: TGTGCCAGCAGCTTAGAGGGCGGACCCCGGCATGAGCAGTTCTTC. This translates into CASSLEGGPRHEQFF. V gene TRBV11-3 combines with J gene TRBJ2-1; D remains ambiguous. The CDR3 length is 15 residues. Germline loops: CDR1 SGHNT, CDR2 YENEEA. Between the trimmed V and J ends, which lost 0 bases and 8 bases, there was a span of 14 bases.

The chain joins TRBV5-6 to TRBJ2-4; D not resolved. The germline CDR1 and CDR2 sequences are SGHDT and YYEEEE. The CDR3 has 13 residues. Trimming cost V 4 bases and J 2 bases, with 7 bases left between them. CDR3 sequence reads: CASSPPSKNIQYF. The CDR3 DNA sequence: TGTGCCAGCAGCCCGCCCTCCAAAAACATTCAGTACTTC. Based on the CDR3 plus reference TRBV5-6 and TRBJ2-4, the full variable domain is DAGVTQSPTHLIKTRGQQVTLRCSPKSGHDTVSWYQQALGQGPQFIFQYYEEEERQRGNFPDRFSGHQFPNYSSELNVNALLLGDSALYLCASSPPSKNIQYFGAGTRLSVL.

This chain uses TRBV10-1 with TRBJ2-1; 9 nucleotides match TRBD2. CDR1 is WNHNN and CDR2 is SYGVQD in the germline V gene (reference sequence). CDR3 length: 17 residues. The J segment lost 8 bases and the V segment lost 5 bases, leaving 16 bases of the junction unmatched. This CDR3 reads CASSTGNSGGCRYEQFF. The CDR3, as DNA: TGCGCCAGCAGTACAGGTAATAGCGGGGGCTGTAGGTATGAGCAGTTCTTC.

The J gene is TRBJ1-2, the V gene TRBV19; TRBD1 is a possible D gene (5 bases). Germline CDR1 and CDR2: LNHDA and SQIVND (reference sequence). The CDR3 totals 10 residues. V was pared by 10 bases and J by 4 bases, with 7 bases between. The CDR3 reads CATGAYGYTF. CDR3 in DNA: TGTGCCACTGGGGCCTATGGCTACACCTTC.

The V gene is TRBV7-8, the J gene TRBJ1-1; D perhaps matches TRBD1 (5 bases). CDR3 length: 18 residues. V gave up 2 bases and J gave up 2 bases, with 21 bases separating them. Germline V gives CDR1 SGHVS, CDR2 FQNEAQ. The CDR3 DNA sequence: TGTGCCAGCAGCTTAAATCTCAGGGCGCATAGGGGAAACACTGAAGCTTTCTTT. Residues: CASSLNLRAHRGNTEAFF.